Sequencing of this TCR beta chain was carried out in a study of shared clonotypes between healthy human individuals. Study context: The study enrolled a couple of women and a few men aged 18 to 49. Whole-study results and caveats: It was observed that about 5% of naive CD4 clonotypes were shared across several donors.

Measured with immunoSEQ multiplex PCR; TCRdb has only the in-frame clones, and not every one. The sample lists about 660,000 clones, approximately 79% seen once, with more than 1.5% in the top ten. Notes on this clone: The antigen is unknown.

CDR3 length: 14 residues. V lost 6 bases, J lost 8 bases, and 7 bases stayed unmatched. The germline V gene encodes CDR1 MNHEY and CDR2 SVGAGI. The genes are TRBV6-5 and TRBJ2-1; TRBD2 matches at 10 bases. The sequence was obtained from a woman aged 25-40 years in good health. The sample was memory CD4+ T cells sorted from blood. Subset: CD45RA-negative fraction. The CDR3 DNA reads as TGTGCCAGCAGCTCCGGACTAGCGGCACATGAGCAGTTCTTC. It codes for CASSSGLAAHEQFF.